The T cell receptor (beta chain) described here comes from a study of blood T cell repertoires in COVID-19 (dated by TCRdb to 2018 to 2021). Study-wide context: The collaborator samples originated in the United States, Italy and Spain and spanned the acute and convalescent phases of COVID-19. The prospective study material was composed of cDNA or gDNA derived from T cells, B-cell-depleted T cells, or PBMCs. The dataset comprised deeply sampled blood TCRbeta repertoires from subjects exposed to, actively infected with, or recovered from COVID-19. The repertoires were released in a freely available public database intended as a resource for research on the immune response to SARS-CoV-2. The samples were drawn from the first 160 participants of the ongoing ImmuneRACE study and from over 950 subjects provided by 6 global collaborators. The sample metadata nearly always contained a de-identified subject ID, COVID-19 status, age in years and sex. Where HLA class I and class II types were available, the types were taken from metadata supplied by the sample provider, not from assay-based typing. Summary of the overall study and its limitations: The quantity of clinical and demographic metadata differed by source and by participant and was supplied without curation.

Whole blood was collected in K2EDTA tubes by collaborating institutions according to the institutions' own protocols. For TCRbeta analysis, collaborators shipped samples as frozen whole blood, isolated PBMCs, or DNA extracted from either of those sample types. The immunoSEQ Assay, a bias-controlled multiplex PCR, was used to amplify TCRbeta CDR3 regions from genomic DNA. The paper's data handling went like this. Within the assay, amplification of reference gene primers was used to estimate how many nucleated cells each sample contained. Sequence reads were collapsed and filtered to measure the absolute abundance of every unique TCRbeta CDR3 rearrangement. Productive Simpson clonality was computed per sample as the square root of Simpson's diversity index over productive rearrangements. Drawn from immuneACCESS, this table holds only the in-frame rearrangements with V and J called that TCRdb kept. Clones are partly lost; checked studies trace under half to an unresolved V gene and leave the rest unexplained. V and J calls and clone size are copied from that table; D and trimming were computed from the DNA. Recorded for this sample are tens of thousands of clones; around 73% of them occurred a single time. The top ten clones comprise roughly 20% of the sample.

This clone was counted only a few times. The clone's antigen remains unknown. Qualities for individual bases were not recorded, and no much larger clone is one base off. V is cut back by 3 bases and J by 10 bases, with 13 bases in the junction unmatched. The CDR3 starts with the cysteine, ends with the phenylalanine, and has 16 residues. The read is trimmed to its CDR3 DNA, 48 bases read in frame from base 1. Taken from the germline V gene (reference sequence), the CDR1 and CDR2 loops are DFQATT and SNEGSKA. The chain couples TRBV20-1 to TRBJ2-1; the junction holds 12 bases that match TRBD2. The sequence was collected from an elderly man with active or convalescent COVID-19. Sequenced sample: peripheral blood. The CDR3 is CSASPASGGASGEQFF. The DNA sequence is as follows: TGCAGTGCTAGTCCCGCTAGCGGGGGGGCATCGGGGGAGCAGTTCTTC.